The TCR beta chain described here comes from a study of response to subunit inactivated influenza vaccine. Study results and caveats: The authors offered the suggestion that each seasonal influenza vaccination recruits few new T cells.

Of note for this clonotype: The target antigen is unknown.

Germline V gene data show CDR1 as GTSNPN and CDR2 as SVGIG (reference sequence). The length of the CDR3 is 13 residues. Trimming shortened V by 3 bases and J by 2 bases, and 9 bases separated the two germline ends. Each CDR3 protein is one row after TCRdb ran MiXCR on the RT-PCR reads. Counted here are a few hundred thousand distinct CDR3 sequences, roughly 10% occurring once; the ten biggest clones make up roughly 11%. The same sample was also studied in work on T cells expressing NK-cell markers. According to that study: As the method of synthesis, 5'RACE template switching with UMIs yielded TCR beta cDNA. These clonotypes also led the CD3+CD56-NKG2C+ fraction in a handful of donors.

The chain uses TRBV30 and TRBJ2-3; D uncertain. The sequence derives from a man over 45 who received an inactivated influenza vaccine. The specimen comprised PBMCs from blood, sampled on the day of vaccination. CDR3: CAWSVRFTDTQYF. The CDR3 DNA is TGTGCCTGGAGCGTAAGATTCACAGATACGCAGTATTTT.